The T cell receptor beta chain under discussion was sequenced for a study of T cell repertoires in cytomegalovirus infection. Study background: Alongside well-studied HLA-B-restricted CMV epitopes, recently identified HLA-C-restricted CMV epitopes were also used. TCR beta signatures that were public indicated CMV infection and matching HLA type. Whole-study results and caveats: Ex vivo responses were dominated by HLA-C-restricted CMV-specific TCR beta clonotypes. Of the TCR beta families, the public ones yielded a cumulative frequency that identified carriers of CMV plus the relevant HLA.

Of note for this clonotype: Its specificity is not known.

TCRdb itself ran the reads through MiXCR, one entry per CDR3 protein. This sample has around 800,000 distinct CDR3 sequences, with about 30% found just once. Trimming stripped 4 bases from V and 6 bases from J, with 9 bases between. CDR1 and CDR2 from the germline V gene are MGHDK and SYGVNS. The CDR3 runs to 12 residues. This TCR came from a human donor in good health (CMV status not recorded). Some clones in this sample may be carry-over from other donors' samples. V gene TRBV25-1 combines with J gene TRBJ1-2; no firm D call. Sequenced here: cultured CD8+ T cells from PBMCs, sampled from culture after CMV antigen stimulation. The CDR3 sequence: CASSVGRNGYTF. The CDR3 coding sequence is TGTGCCAGCAGTGTTGGACGGAATGGCTACACCTTC.